This T cell receptor beta chain came from a study of tumor-infiltrating lymphocytes in primary liver carcinoma. The germline V gene encodes CDR1 SQVTM and CDR2 ANQGSEA. V was pared by 3 bases and J by 10 bases, with 18 bases between. The CDR3 is 13 amino acids. Starting material of 500 ng total RNA yielded TCR beta cDNA via a constant-region primer. Three nested multiplex PCR rounds, a slightly modified ARM-PCR, produced the libraries for TCR beta. Primers for the first two PCR rounds were TRBV1-TRBV30 forward primers and a C-beta reverse primer (roughly 9 cycles per round). One entry per CDR3 protein, called by TCRdb with MiXCR from the multiplex PCR reads. The table includes around 210,000 distinct CDR3 sequences, 65% detected once. Germline DNA was also extracted, and blood RNA derived from unsorted whole blood.

The V and J genes are TRBV29-1 and TRBJ2-5, with D perhaps matching TRBD2 (6 bases). The sequence came from an older woman with primary liver carcinoma and hepatitis B virus infection. The sample was peripheral blood. The CDR3 DNA sequence: TGCAGCGTTGATGTAGCAGGGCGGGATATCCAGTACTTC. Translation: CSVDVAGRDIQYF.